Only a few counts were recorded for the clone carrying this T cell receptor (beta chain). Germline values: CDR1 DFQATT, CDR2 SNEGSKA (reference sequence). The length of the CDR3 is 11 residues. Trimming pared 3 bases from V and 7 bases from J, leaving 6 bases between. The data were taken from a study of T cells in Graves' hyperthyroidism and ophthalmopathy. Amplification of TCR beta CDR3 regions used RNA as the template. An initial round of RT-PCR targeting the TCR CDR3 relied on the HTBI primer set. TCRdb itself ran the multiplex PCR reads through MiXCR, one entry per CDR3 protein. Among about 600,000 distinct CDR3 sequences listed, roughly a sixth were seen once.

This receptor was taken from a woman aged 40 to 50 with Graves' ophthalmopathy. The genes are TRBV20-1 and TRBJ1-4; no clear D gene. The sample consisted of blood. The CDR3 DNA reads TGCAGTGCTAGCGCGGGTGAAAAACTGTTTTTT. Translation: CSASAGEKLFF.